A selection of T cell receptor beta chains follows, all from one sample in a study of OX40 agonist ivuxolimab in advanced cancers. Assay: immunoSEQ multiplex PCR; the TCRdb copy retains only in-frame clones and omits some. The sample lists fewer than 65,000 clones; approximately 89% were seen once. The source material was CD4+ or CD8+ T cells sorted from blood, sampled in a trial of the OX40 agonist ivuxolimab. These receptors were obtained from an adult with an advanced solid tumor such as melanoma, head and neck, liver or kidney cancer. Each CDR3 is given with its conserved first and last residue. A D gene is named only where the DNA matches it firmly. Clone size is given for some rows only: seen once, a few or many times, or a class if the clone is expanded.

d_call	v_call	clone_size	j_call	cdr3_nt	cdr3_aa
TRBD2	TRBV10-3	.	TRBJ2-1	TGTGCCATCAGTGAAGGGCGCGGGAGTTACAATGAGCAGTTCTTC	CAISEGRGSYNEQFF
TRBD1	TRBV14	.	TRBJ1-2	TGTGCCAGCAGCCCGGGACAGGGAGGAGGCTACACCTTC	CASSPGQGGGYTF
.	TRBV7-2	.	TRBJ2-6	TGTGCCAGCAGCCCGGTCTCTGGGGCCAACGTCCTGACTTTC	CASSPVSGANVLTF
.	TRBV5-1	.	TRBJ2-2	TGCGCCAGCAGCCCGATTGGATCGGGGGAGCTGTTTTTT	CASSPIGSGELFF
.	TRBV5-1	.	TRBJ2-7	TGCGCCAGCAGCTTGCGACAGGGAGGGTACGAGCAGTACTTC	CASSLRQGGYEQYF
.	TRBV2	.	TRBJ2-2	TGTGCCAGCAGTGTTCAGCAAACGAACACCGGGGAGCTGTTTTTT	CASSVQQTNTGELFF
.	TRBV18	.	TRBJ1-1	TGTGCCAGCTCCTCGAATCAAGGGAACACTGAAGCTTTCTTT	CASSSNQGNTEAFF
.	TRBV6-4	.	TRBJ2-3	TGTGCCAGCAGTGACTACCCCCTTACAGATACGCAGTATTTT	CASSDYPLTDTQYF
TRBD1	TRBV5-1	.	TRBJ2-3	TGCGCCAGCAGCTTGAGCAGGGGGACAGATACGCAGTATTTT	CASSLSRGTDTQYF
.	TRBV29-1	.	TRBJ2-1	TGCAGCGTCCGGTTTGGTATCGATGAGCAGTTCTTC	CSVRFGIDEQFF
.	TRBV18	.	TRBJ2-1	TGTGCCAGCTCACCAGTACAAGGGAATGAGCAGTTCTTC	CASSPVQGNEQFF
.	TRBV4-1	.	TRBJ2-7	TGCGCCAGCAGCCAAGACCCGGGACTTTACGAGCAGTACTTC	CASSQDPGLYEQYF
.	TRBV5-8	.	TRBJ2-5	TGTGCCAGCAGCCCTGGACAAGGGCGGGAGACCCAGTACTTC	CASSPGQGRETQYF
TRBD2	TRBV6-5	.	TRBJ2-2	TGTGCCAGCAGTCCGGGACTAGTGAGCACCGGGGAGCTGTTTTTT	CASSPGLVSTGELFF
.	TRBV29-1	.	TRBJ2-6	TGCAGCGTATCTGGGGCCAACGTCCTGACTTTC	CSVSGANVLTF
.	TRBV4-3	.	TRBJ2-2	TGCGCCAGCAGCCAAGACACCAGGGCGAACACCGGGGAGCTGTTTTTT	CASSQDTRANTGELFF
.	TRBV6-4	.	TRBJ1-1	TGTGCCAGCAGCCCCCAGGGGAACACTGAAGCTTTCTTT	CASSPQGNTEAFF
.	TRBV10-1	.	TRBJ2-5	TGCGCCAGCAGTGAAAGTGCAGGGGAGGCAGAGACCCAGTACTTC	CASSESAGEAETQYF
.	TRBV7-2	.	TRBJ2-5	TGTGCCAGCGGCCTATCCCGGGGCCATGAGACCCAGTACTTC	CASGLSRGHETQYF
TRBD1	TRBV10-3	.	TRBJ2-2	TGTGCCATCAGTGAGGGGGACAGGGGGCTCACCGGGGAGCTGTTTTTT	CAISEGDRGLTGELFF
TRBD1	TRBV28	.	TRBJ1-2	TGTGCCAGCAGCCAGGGGGGCGTGGCTGGTCATGGCTACACCTTC	CASSQGGVAGHGYTF
.	TRBV10-3	.	TRBJ2-7	TGTGCCATCAGTGAGTCGTACGGGGGCCCCTACGAGCAGTACTTC	CAISESYGGPYEQYF
TRBD2	TRBV5-8	.	TRBJ2-3	TGTGCCAGCAGCCCGGGGGGGATTTTAGGCGCAGATACGCAGTATTTT	CASSPGGILGADTQYF
.	TRBV9	.	TRBJ2-5	TGTGCCAGCAGCTTTAGCGGTAAAGAGACCCAGTACTTC	CASSFSGKETQYF
TRBD1	TRBV15	.	TRBJ2-5	TGTGCCACCAGCAGAGCCCGGACAGGGGGAGAAGAGACCCAGTACTTC	CATSRARTGGEETQYF
.	TRBV19	.	TRBJ1-5	TGTGCCAGTAGTCCGCGGGACATGTCCCAGCCCCAGCATTTT	CASSPRDMSQPQHF
TRBD1	TRBV6-1	once	TRBJ2-1	TGTGCCAGCAGTGAAGCTTGGACAGGGCGGCAGTTCTTC	CASSEAWTGRQFF
.	TRBV30	once	TRBJ2-3	TGTGCCTGGAAAGTACTAGGGGGCACAGATACGCAGTATTTT	CAWKVLGGTDTQYF
.	TRBV11-2	.	TRBJ1-4	TGTGCCAGCAGCTTAGGGGGGCGACTGTTTTTT	CASSLGGRLFF
TRBD2	TRBV30	.	TRBJ2-7	TGTGCCTGGAGTAGCGGGAGAGTAGTCATTTACGAGCAGTACTTC	CAWSSGRVVIYEQYF
.	TRBV2	.	TRBJ1-4	TGTGCCAGCCGTGTGGGGCAAGCTAATGAAAAACTGTTTTTT	CASRVGQANEKLFF
.	TRBV29-1	.	TRBJ2-3	TGCAGCGTTGATAGGACGGACACAGATACGCAGTATTTT	CSVDRTDTDTQYF
.	TRBV30	.	TRBJ1-4	TGTGCCTGGAGATGGGGAGAAGGGGAAAAACTGTTTTTT	CAWRWGEGEKLFF
TRBD2	TRBV5-1	.	TRBJ2-7	TGCGCCAGCTTCCTGTGGGGGGGAACTACCTCCCCCAACTACGAGCAGTACTTC	CASFLWGGTTSPNYEQYF
.	TRBV7-9	few	TRBJ1-5	TGTGCCAGCACAAGCGGTTGGGATCAGCCCCAGCATTTT	CASTSGWDQPQHF
.	TRBV19	.	TRBJ1-4	TGTGCCAGTAGAGGGGTGGAAAAACTGTTTTTT	CASRGVEKLFF
.	TRBV5-4	.	TRBJ2-3	TGTGCCAGCAGCTCCCTTATGAGGCTTCCCACAGATACGCAGTATTTT	CASSSLMRLPTDTQYF
TRBD1	TRBV18	.	TRBJ2-3	TGTGCCAGCTCATCAGGACAGGGGCAACGCACAGATACGCAGTATTTT	CASSSGQGQRTDTQYF
TRBD1	TRBV4-3	.	TRBJ1-1	TGCGCCAGCAGCCAAGAGGGGACAGGGAGTACTGAAGTTTTCTTT	CASSQEGTGSTEVFF
.	TRBV13	once	TRBJ2-4	TGTGCCAGCAGCTTAGGGGTCCGAGGGACCAAAAACATTCAGTACTTC	CASSLGVRGTKNIQYF
.	TRBV6-5	.	TRBJ2-3	TGTGCCAGCAGTTACCGGGCGGGAGATACGCAGTATTTT	CASSYRAGDTQYF
.	TRBV7-2	.	TRBJ1-2	TGTGCCAGCAGCTTAAGGTGGGAGGCGAACTATGGCTACACCTTC	CASSLRWEANYGYTF
.	TRBV9	.	TRBJ1-5	TGTGCCAGCAGCGTAGGTACAGTCAATCAGCCCCAGCATTTT	CASSVGTVNQPQHF
.	TRBV5-4	.	TRBJ1-2	TGTGCCAGCAGCTTGCGCGGAGCCAGGAGCTACACCTTC	CASSLRGARSYTF
.	TRBV2	.	TRBJ2-6	TGTGCCAGCAGTGTGGGAGTCTCTGGGGCCAACGTCCTGACTTTC	CASSVGVSGANVLTF
TRBD1	TRBV6-6	few	TRBJ1-3	TGTGCCAGCAGTATGACAGGGAGCTCTGGAAACACCATATATTTT	CASSMTGSSGNTIYF
TRBD1	TRBV25-1	large	TRBJ1-2	TGTGCCAGCAGTCAGGGGGCAGGGAGCTATGGCTACACCTTC	CASSQGAGSYGYTF
TRBD1	TRBV6-1	.	TRBJ1-1	TGTGCCAGCAGTGATGCCGGGACAGGTACCCCTGAAGCTTTCTTT	CASSDAGTGTPEAFF
.	TRBV5-1	.	TRBJ2-5	TGCGCCAGCAGCGGAGGGAACCAGAAAGAGACCCAGTACTTC	CASSGGNQKETQYF
.	TRBV5-8	.	TRBJ2-7	TGTGCCAGCACCGTGGGTGGGGCAGCTTACGAGCAGTACTTC	CASTVGGAAYEQYF
TRBD2	TRBV28	.	TRBJ2-7	TGTGCCATCTCTAGGGGAGGGTTGACCTACGAGCAGTACTTC	CAISRGGLTYEQYF
TRBD2	TRBV9	.	TRBJ2-1	TGTGCCAGCAGCGCGGTGGGCGGGGGGTGGAATGAGCAGTTCTTC	CASSAVGGGWNEQFF
TRBD2	TRBV6-4	.	TRBJ2-3	TGTGCCAGCAGTGAGCTAGCGGGAGTTGCGGGCACAGATACGCAGTATTTT	CASSELAGVAGTDTQYF